The 3 T cell receptor beta chains below all came from one sample that was sequenced in a study of T cells in Graves' hyperthyroidism and ophthalmopathy. Amplification of TCR beta CDR3 regions used RNA as the template. Researchers ran a first-round RT-PCR on the TCR CDR3 using the HTBI primer set. TCRdb used MiXCR to reprocess the multiplex PCR reads, holding one entry per CDR3 protein. The sample comprises a few hundred thousand distinct CDR3 sequences, nearly 15% of which are singletons, and roughly a fifth rests with the top ten. The sample taken for sequencing was blood. The receptors shown here come from a woman aged 55-69 years with Graves' ophthalmopathy.

This clonotype was seen ten or more times. The chain uses TRBV2 and TRBJ2-7; D may be TRBD2 (5 bases). This CDR3 region has 15 residues. The germline V gene encodes CDR1 SNHLY and CDR2 FYNNEI. V shed 4 bases and J shed 2 bases, with 15 bases lying between them. As DNA, the CDR3 is TGTGCCAGCAGTGGGGAGCAAGGCCTTACCTACGAGCAGTACTTC. As protein: CASSGEQGLTYEQYF. Using reference TRBV2 and TRBJ2-7 for the parts outside the CDR3, the full variable domain is EPEVTQTPSHQVTQMGQEVILRCVPISNHLYFYWYRQILGQKVEFLVSFYNNEISEKSEIFDDQFSVERPDGSNFTLKIRSTKLEDSAMYFCASSGEQGLTYEQYFGPGTRLTVT.

At least ten counts were recorded for this clonotype. The chain links TRBV18 to TRBJ2-3; D is tentatively TRBD1 or TRBD2 (6 bases each). CDR1 and CDR2 (germline): KGHSH, LQKENI. This CDR3 comprises 15 residues. Trimming took off 1 base at V and 4 bases at J, with 12 bases between the two ends. CDR3 sequence reads: CASSPLPGGADTQYF. The CDR3 coding sequence is TGTGCCAGCTCACCACTTCCCGGGGGCGCAGATACGCAGTATTTT. Full variable domain (rest looked up from reference TRBV18 and TRBJ2-3): NAGVMQNPRHLVRRRGQEARLRCSPMKGHSHVYWYRQLPEEGLKFMVYLQKENIIDESGMPKERFSAEFPKEGPSILRIQQVVRGDSAAYFCASSPLPGGADTQYFGPGTRLTVL.

Many counts were recorded for this clonotype. This chain connects TRBV11-3 to TRBJ2-3, with TRBD2 matching over 13 bases. Per the germline V gene, CDR1 is SGHNT and CDR2 is YENEEA. This CDR3 contains 15 residues. J was trimmed by 4 bases and V by 3 bases; bases with no gene match: 1. CDR3 residues: CASSLGLAGSDTQYF. The CDR3 nucleotides are TGTGCCAGCAGCTTGGGACTAGCGGGATCAGATACGCAGTATTTT.